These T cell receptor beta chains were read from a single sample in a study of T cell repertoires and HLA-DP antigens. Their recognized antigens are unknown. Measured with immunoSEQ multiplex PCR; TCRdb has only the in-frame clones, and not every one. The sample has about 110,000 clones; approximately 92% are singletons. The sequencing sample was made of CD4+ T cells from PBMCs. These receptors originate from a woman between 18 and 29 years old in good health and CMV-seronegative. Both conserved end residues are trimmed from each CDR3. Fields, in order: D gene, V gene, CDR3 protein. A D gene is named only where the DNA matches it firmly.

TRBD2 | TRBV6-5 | ASSSQTSGGANEQF
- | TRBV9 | ASSVARRGNYGYT
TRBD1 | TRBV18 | ASSPSGQGTSGNTIY
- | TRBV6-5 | ASSYNPAATYEQY
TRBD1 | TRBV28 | ASSPGTGGKRRETQY
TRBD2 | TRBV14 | ASSHRTSGRRGSYEQY
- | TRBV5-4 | ASSYLGTAKYATQY
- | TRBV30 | AWRTFVRREQF
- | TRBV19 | ASSPPPRLAFSTGELF
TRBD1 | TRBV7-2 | ASSLLGQGIGEQF
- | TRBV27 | ASSLQGAYNSPLH
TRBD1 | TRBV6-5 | ASGGQKSYEQY
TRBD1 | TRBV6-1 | ASTMTGGPYEQY
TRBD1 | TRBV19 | ASSIGSGTGQETQY
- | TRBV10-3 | AISEFHGSPLH
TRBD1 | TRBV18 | ASSPPGQGIRKQY
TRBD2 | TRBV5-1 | ASRRLAGEGTDTQY
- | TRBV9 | ASSVVDTAYEQY
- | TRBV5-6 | ASSLERGRAGANVLT
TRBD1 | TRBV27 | ASSWRPGQEIYGYT
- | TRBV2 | ASRELTGELF
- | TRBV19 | ASSIKGDTEAF